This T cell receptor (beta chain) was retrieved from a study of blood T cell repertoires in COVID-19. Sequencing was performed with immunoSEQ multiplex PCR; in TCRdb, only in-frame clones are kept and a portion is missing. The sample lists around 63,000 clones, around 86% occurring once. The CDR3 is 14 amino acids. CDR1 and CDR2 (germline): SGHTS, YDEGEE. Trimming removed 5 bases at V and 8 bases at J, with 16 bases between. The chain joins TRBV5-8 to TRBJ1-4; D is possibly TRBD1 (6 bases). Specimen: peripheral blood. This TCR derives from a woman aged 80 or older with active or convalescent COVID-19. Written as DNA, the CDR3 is TGTGCCAGCAGGCCGGGAAACAGGGTAGAAAAACTGTTTTTT. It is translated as CASRPGNRVEKLFF. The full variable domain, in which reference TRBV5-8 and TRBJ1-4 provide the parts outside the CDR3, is EAGVTQSPTHLIKTRGQQATLRCSPISGHTSVYWYQQALGLGLQFLLWYDEGEERNRGNFPPRFSGRQFPNYSSELNVNALELEDSALYLCASRPGNRVEKLFFGSGTQLSVL.